This T cell receptor (beta chain) was identified during a study of T cells in localized non-small cell lung cancer. Data came from immunoSEQ multiplex PCR; TCRdb stores just in-frame clones and leaves some out. Of around 35,000 clones listed, less than 95% are singletons. Findings and limits, study-wide: Uninvolved adjacent lung, not tumor, had the highest T cell clonality.

Notes on this clone: The antigen remains unidentified.

Germline CDR1 is MDHEN and CDR2 is SYDVKM. CDR3 length: 15 amino acids. V gave up 0 bases and J gave up 3 bases; unmatched junction bases: 3. The clonotype was recovered from a female donor aged 60 or older with stage II lung adenocarcinoma. This specimen was peripheral blood mononuclear cells, taken before any cancer treatment. The V and J genes are TRBV28 and TRBJ2-7; TRBD1 matches 9 bases. The CDR3 sequence is CASSLWGQGLYEQYF. DNA for the CDR3: TGTGCCAGCAGTTTATGGGGACAGGGACTCTACGAGCAGTACTTC.